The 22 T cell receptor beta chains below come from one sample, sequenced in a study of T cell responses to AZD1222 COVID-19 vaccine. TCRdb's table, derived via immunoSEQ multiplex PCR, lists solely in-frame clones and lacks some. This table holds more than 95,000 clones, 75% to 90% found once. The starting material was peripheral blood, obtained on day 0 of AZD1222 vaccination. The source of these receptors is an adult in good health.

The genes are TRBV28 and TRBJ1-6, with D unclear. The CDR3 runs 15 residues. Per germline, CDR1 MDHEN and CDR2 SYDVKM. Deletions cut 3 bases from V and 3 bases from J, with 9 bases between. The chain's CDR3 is CASSLGGSYNSPLHF. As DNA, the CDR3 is TGTGCCAGCAGTTTGGGTGGGAGCTATAATTCACCCCTCCACTTT. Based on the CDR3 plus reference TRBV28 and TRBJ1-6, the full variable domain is DVKVTQSSRYLVKRTGEKVFLECVQDMDHENMFWYRQDPGLGLRLIYFSYDVKMKEKGDIPEGYSVSREKKERFSLILESASTNQTSMYLCASSLGGSYNSPLHFGNGTRLTVT.

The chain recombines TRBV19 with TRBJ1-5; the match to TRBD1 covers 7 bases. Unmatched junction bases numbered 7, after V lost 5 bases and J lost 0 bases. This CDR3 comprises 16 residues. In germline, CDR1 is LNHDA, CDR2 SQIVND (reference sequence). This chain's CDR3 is CASSPQGGYSNQPQHF. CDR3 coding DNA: TGTGCCAGTAGTCCGCAGGGGGGCTATAGCAATCAGCCCCAGCATTTT.

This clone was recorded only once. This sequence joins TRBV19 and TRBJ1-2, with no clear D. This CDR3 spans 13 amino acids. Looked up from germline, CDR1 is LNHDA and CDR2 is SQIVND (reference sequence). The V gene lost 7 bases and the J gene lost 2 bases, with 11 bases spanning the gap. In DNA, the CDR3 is TGTGCCAGTACCCGGACGGAAAACTATGGCTACACCTTC. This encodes CASTRTENYGYTF.

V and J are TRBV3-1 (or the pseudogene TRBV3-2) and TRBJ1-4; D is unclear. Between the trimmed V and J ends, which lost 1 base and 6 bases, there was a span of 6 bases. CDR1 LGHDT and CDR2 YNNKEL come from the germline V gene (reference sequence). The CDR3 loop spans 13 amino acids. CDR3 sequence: CASSQGTYEKLFF. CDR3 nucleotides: TGTGCCAGCAGCCAAGGAACCTATGAAAAACTGTTTTTT.

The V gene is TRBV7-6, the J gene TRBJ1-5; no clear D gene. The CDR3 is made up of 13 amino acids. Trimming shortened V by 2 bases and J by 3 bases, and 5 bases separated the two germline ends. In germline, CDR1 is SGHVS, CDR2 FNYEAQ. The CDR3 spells CASSLFDNQPQHF. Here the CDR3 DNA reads TGTGCCAGCAGCTTATTTGACAATCAGCCCCAGCATTTT.

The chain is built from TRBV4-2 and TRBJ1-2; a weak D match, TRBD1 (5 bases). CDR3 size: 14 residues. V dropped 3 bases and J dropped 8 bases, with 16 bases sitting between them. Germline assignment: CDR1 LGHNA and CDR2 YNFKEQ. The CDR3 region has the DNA TGTGCCAGCAGCCAGGGGGACGCTGTACGGGGCTACACCTTC. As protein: CASSQGDAVRGYTF.

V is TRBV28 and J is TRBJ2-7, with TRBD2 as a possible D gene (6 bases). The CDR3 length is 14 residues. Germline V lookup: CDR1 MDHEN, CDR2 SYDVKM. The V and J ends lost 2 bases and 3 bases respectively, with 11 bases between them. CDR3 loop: CASSLVRGGYEQYF. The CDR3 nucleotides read TGTGCCAGCAGTTTAGTGCGGGGTGGCTACGAGCAGTACTTC.

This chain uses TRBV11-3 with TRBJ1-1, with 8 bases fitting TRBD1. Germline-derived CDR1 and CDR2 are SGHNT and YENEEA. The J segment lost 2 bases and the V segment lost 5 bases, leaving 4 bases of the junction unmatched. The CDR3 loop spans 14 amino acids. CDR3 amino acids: CASSPGQGNTEAFF. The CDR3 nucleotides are TGTGCCAGCAGCCCCGGACAGGGAAACACTGAAGCTTTCTTT.

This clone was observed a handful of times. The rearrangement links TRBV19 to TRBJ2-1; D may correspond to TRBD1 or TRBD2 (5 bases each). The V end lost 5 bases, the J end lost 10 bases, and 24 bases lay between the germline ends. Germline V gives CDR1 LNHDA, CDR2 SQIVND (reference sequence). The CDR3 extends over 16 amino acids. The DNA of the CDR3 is TGTGCCAGTAGTGAACCTAACAGGAGAGGGGTGGGGGAGCAGTTCTTC. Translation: CASSEPNRRGVGEQFF.

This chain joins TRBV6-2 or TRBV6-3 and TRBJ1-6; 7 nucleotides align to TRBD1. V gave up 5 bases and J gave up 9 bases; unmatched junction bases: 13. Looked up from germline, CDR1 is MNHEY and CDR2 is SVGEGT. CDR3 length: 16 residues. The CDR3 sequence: CASSVIGTAFRSPLHF. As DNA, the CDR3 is TGTGCCAGCAGTGTAATAGGGACAGCATTTCGTTCACCCCTCCACTTT.

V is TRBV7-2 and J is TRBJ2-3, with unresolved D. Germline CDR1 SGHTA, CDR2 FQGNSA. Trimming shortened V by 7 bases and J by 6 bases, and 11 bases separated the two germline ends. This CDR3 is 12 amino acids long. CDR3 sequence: CASTPDLDTQYF. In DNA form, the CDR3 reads TGTGCCAGCACCCCCGATCTGGATACGCAGTATTTT. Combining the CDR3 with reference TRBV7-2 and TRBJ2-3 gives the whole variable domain GAGVSQSPSNKVTEKGKDVELRCDPISGHTALYWYRQSLGQGLEFLIYFQGNSAPDKSGLPSDRFSAERTGGSVSTLTIQRTQQEDSAVYLCASTPDLDTQYFGPGTRLTVL.

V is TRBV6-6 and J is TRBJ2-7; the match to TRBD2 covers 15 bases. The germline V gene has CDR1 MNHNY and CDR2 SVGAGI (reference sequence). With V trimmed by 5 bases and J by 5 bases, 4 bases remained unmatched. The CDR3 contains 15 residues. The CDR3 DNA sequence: TGTGCCAGCAGTCTCGGACTAGCGGGGGGGAACGAGCAGTACTTC. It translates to CASSLGLAGGNEQYF.

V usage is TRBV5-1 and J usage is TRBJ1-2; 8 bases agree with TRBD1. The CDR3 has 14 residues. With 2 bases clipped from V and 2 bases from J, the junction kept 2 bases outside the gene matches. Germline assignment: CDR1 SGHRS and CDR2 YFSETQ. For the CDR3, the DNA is TGCGCCAGCAGCTTAACAGGGGGAAACTATGGCTACACCTTC. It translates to CASSLTGGNYGYTF.

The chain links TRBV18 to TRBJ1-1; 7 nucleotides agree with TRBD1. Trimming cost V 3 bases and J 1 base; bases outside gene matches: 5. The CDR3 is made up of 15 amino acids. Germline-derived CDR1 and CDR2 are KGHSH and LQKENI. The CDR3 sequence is CASSPPTGWNTEAFF. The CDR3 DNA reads TGTGCCAGCTCACCGCCGACAGGGTGGAACACTGAAGCTTTCTTT.

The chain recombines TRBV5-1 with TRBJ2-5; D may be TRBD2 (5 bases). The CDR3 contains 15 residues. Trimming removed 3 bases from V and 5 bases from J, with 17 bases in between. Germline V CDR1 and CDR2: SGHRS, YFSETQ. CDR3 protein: CASSSVTEPGETQYF. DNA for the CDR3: TGCGCCAGCAGCTCGGTGACGGAGCCGGGGGAGACCCAGTACTTC.

In nucleotides, the CDR3 is TGTGCCAGCAGTCCACCTTCTAGGGGTTTTGGGAATCAGCCCCAGCATTTT. This translates into CASSPPSRGFGNQPQHF. This sequence joins TRBV6-2 or TRBV6-3 and TRBJ1-5, with D tentatively TRBD1 (5 bases). Looked up from germline, CDR1 is MNHEY and CDR2 is SVGEGT. The CDR3 length is 17 residues. V lost 5 bases to trimming and J lost 4 bases, with 21 bases between them.

This chain's CDR3 is CASRVWGIGTEAFF. CDR3 coding DNA: TGTGCCAGCAGGGTATGGGGGATCGGCACTGAAGCTTTCTTT. The chain links TRBV28 to TRBJ1-1; D is possibly TRBD1 (5 bases). The CDR3 has 14 residues. Trimming pared 6 bases from V and 4 bases from J, leaving 15 bases between. Germline CDR1 is MDHEN and CDR2 is SYDVKM. The full variable domain, rest sourced from reference TRBV28 and TRBJ1-1, is DVKVTQSSRYLVKRTGEKVFLECVQDMDHENMFWYRQDPGLGLRLIYFSYDVKMKEKGDIPEGYSVSREKKERFSLILESASTNQTSMYLCASRVWGIGTEAFFGQGTRLTVV.

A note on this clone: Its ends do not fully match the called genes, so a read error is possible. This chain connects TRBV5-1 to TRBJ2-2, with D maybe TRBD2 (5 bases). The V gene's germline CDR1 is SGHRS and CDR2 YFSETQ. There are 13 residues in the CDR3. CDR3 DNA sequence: TGCGCCACCCCTAGGGAGAACTCCGGGGAGCTGTTTTTT. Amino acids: CATPRENSGELFF.

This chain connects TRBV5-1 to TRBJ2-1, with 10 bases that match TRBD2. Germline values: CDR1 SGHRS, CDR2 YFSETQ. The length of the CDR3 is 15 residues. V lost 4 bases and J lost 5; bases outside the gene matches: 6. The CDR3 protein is CASSVWTSGHNEQFF. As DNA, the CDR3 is TGCGCCAGCAGCGTCTGGACTAGCGGTCACAATGAGCAGTTCTTC.

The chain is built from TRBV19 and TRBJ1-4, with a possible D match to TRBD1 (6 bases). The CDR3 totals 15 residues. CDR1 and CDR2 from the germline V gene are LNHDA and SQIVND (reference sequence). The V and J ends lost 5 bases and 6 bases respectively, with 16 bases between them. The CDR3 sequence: CASSSRSAGDEKLFF. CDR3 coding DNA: TGTGCCAGTAGTTCCCGGAGCGCAGGGGATGAAAAACTGTTTTTT.

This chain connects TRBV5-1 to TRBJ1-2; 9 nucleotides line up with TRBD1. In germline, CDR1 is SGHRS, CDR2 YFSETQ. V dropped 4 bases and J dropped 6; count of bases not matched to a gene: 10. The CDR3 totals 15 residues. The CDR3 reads CASSQEQGALDGYTF. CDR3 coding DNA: TGCGCCAGCAGCCAAGAACAGGGGGCATTGGATGGCTACACCTTC.

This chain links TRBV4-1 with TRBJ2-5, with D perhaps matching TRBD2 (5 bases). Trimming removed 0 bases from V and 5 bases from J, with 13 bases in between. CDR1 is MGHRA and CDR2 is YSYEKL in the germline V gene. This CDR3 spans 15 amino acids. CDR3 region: CASSQDGASGETQYF. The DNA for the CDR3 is TGCGCCAGCAGCCAAGATGGTGCCTCGGGGGAGACCCAGTACTTC.